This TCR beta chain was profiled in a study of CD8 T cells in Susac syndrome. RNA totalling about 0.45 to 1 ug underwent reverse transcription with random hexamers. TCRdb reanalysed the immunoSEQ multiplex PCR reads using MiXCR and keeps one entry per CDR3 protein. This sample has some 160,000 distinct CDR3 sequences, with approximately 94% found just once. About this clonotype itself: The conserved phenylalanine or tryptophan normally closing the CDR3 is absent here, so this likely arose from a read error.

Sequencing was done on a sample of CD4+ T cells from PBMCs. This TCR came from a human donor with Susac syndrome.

The chain's CDR3 is CASSPQTGRNTEAFL. In nucleotides, the CDR3 is TGTGCCAGCAGCCCCCAGACAGGAAGGAACACTGAAGCTTTCCTT. This chain uses TRBV7-2 with TRBJ1-1; perhaps TRBD1 as D (6 bases). Germline-derived CDR1 and CDR2 are SGHTA and FQGNSA. This CDR3 is 15 amino acids long. V lost 5 bases to trimming and J lost 1 base, with 14 bases between them.